These 23 T cell receptor beta chains were all obtained from the same sample, sequenced in a study of T-cell reconstitution after alpha-beta-depleted transplantation in children. Unique molecular identifiers were incorporated during preparation of the TCRbeta library. TCRdb ran MiXCR on the PCR reads and lists one entry per CDR3 protein. The sample consists of a few hundred thousand distinct CDR3 sequences, roughly 22% of them appearing once. This specimen consisted of PBMCs from the stem cell graft donor, obtained from the stem cell graft. Receptor source: a human donor who donated a stem cell graft to a child with acute myeloid leukemia.

The chain is built from TRBV3-1 and TRBJ2-2; D is perhaps TRBD1 (6 bases). This CDR3 is 15 amino acids long. Trimming shortened V by 1 base and J by 4 bases, and 10 bases separated the two germline ends. CDR1 and CDR2 from the germline V gene are LGHDT and YNNKEL (reference sequence). The CDR3 coding sequence is TGTGCCAGCAGCCAAGGGGACACGGTCACCGGGGAGCTGTTTTTT. Translated: CASSQGDTVTGELFF. Looking up the rest from reference TRBV3-1 and TRBJ2-2 gives the full variable domain: DTAVSQTPKYLVTQMGNDKSIKCEQNLGHDTMYWYKQDSKKFLKIMFSYNNKELIINETVPNRFSPKSPDKAHLNLHINSLELGDSAVYFCASSQGDTVTGELFFGEGSRLTVL.

The chain carries TRBV29-1 and TRBJ1-2; tentative D call: TRBD1 (6 bases). The CDR3 is 15 amino acids. With 5 bases removed from V and 3 bases from J, the gap between germline ends came to 19 bases. Germline CDR1 reads SQVTM; CDR2 reads ANQGSEA. CDR3 sequence (DNA): TGCAGCGTTCAGGACAGAGGGGGAGCGCACTATGGCTACACCTTC. Encoded protein: CSVQDRGGAHYGYTF.

A few counts support this clonotype. The rearrangement links TRBV29-1 to TRBJ2-7; 8 bases agree with TRBD1. Germline V gene data show CDR1 as SQVTM and CDR2 as ANQGSEA. CDR3 length equals 13 residues. V was pared by 4 bases and J by 0 bases, with 2 bases of the junction left unmatched. CDR3 in amino acids: CSVARGLSYEQYF. DNA of the CDR3: TGCAGCGTTGCCAGGGGGCTCTCCTACGAGCAGTACTTC.

This clonotype has just a few counts. The chain links TRBV28 to TRBJ2-7; D tentatively fits TRBD1 or TRBD2 (5 bases each). The CDR3 spans 14 residues. The V and J ends lost 4 bases and 5 bases respectively, with 15 bases between them. Germline loops: CDR1 MDHEN, CDR2 SYDVKM. DNA for the CDR3: TGTGCCAGCAGTTCCCCCGGGACGGCGAACGAGCAGTACTTC. Translated, it gives CASSSPGTANEQYF.

The chain employs TRBV28 and TRBJ2-7; D remains ambiguous. Trimming stripped 5 bases from V and 10 bases from J, with 21 bases between. The CDR3 is 14 residues long. Germline V lookup: CDR1 MDHEN, CDR2 SYDVKM. CDR3 amino acids: CASSLPGPNSFQYF. CDR3 sequence (DNA): TGTGCCAGCAGTCTACCCGGACCTAATTCCTTCCAGTACTTC. Drawing the rest from reference TRBV28 and TRBJ2-7, the complete variable domain is DVKVTQSSRYLVKRTGEKVFLECVQDMDHENMFWYRQDPGLGLRLIYFSYDVKMKEKGDIPEGYSVSREKKERFSLILESASTNQTSMYLCASSLPGPNSFQYFGPGTRLTVT.

The chain links TRBV4-2 to TRBJ2-7; 12 nucleotides line up with TRBD2. The V gene end was trimmed by 5 bases and the J gene end by 6 bases; junction bases not matched to a gene: 8. Germline assignment: CDR1 LGHNA and CDR2 YNFKEQ. This CDR3 spans 15 amino acids. CDR3 sequence reads: CASSFGLAGSGEQYF. CDR3 DNA: TGTGCCAGCAGCTTTGGACTAGCGGGGTCGGGCGAGCAGTACTTC.

This clonotype has more than one count but fewer than ten. The chain combines TRBV20-1 with TRBJ2-7; weak D call: TRBD2 (5 bases). The CDR3 contains 16 residues. Trimming shortened V by 0 bases and J by 2 bases, and 17 bases separated the two germline ends. The V gene's germline CDR1 is DFQATT and CDR2 SNEGSKA (reference sequence). CDR3 bases: TGCAGTGCTAGAGACCCCGGGCTAGCCGGAACCTACGAGCAGTACTTC. Amino acids: CSARDPGLAGTYEQYF.

The chain couples TRBV12-3 or TRBV12-4 to TRBJ1-5; D possibly corresponds to TRBD1 (5 bases). V gave up 8 bases and J gave up 5 bases, with 16 bases separating them. The CDR3 runs to 14 residues. CDR3: CASLTGGVDQPQHF. The DNA of the CDR3 is TGTGCCAGCCTCACCGGGGGTGTAGATCAGCCCCAGCATTTT.

This clonotype was seen a handful of times. The chain uses TRBV4-1 and TRBJ1-3; D is undetermined. CDR3 size: 14 residues. V lost 2 bases, J lost 10 bases, and 15 bases lay in between. The germline gives CDR1 MGHRA, CDR2 YSYEKL. CDR3 residues: CASSQKAVDQTIYF. As DNA, the CDR3 is TGCGCCAGCAGCCAAAAGGCAGTCGATCAGACCATATATTTT.

The chain has TRBV10-3 and TRBJ2-7; 9 bases are shared with TRBD2. Germline CDR1 is ENHRY and CDR2 is SYGVKD. After removal of 3 bases from V and 4 bases from J, the junction contained 7 bases not matched to a gene. This CDR3 has 15 amino acids. This CDR3 reads CAISELQRGAYEQYF. The CDR3 DNA follows: TGTGCCATCAGTGAACTTCAGCGGGGGGCTTACGAGCAGTACTTC.

This clonotype has more than one count but fewer than ten. The J gene is TRBJ1-2, the V gene TRBV25-1; the D is unclear. Germline V CDR1 and CDR2: MGHDK, SYGVNS. Trimming removed 3 bases at V and 2 bases at J, with 7 bases between. The CDR3 loop spans 13 amino acids. CDR3 protein: CASSDLENYGYTF. DNA of the CDR3: TGTGCCAGCAGTGATTTAGAGAACTATGGCTACACCTTC.

This clonotype appeared many times. The chain couples TRBV20-1 to TRBJ2-6; no reliable D call. Trimming shortened V by 3 bases and J by 0 bases, and 6 bases separated the two germline ends. CDR1 and CDR2 from the germline V gene are DFQATT and SNEGSKA (reference sequence). The CDR3 is made up of 14 amino acids. CDR3 in amino acids: CSASLDSGANVLTF. CDR3 nucleotide sequence: TGCAGTGCTAGTCTGGACTCTGGGGCCAACGTCCTGACTTTC.

This clonotype was seen only a few times. The chain employs TRBV12-3 or TRBV12-4 and TRBJ2-1; TRBD2 agrees at 8 bases. The CDR3 sequence is 11 residues long. Trimming took 7 bases from V and 9 from J; bases not matched to a gene: 2. The CDR3 sequence: CASIRGGEQFF. CDR3 DNA sequence: TGTGCCAGCATACGGGGGGGTGAGCAGTTCTTC.

Regarding this clonotype: At one of its ends the junction is not consistent with the germline gene, which may arise from a read error. This rearrangement joins TRBV7-6 to TRBJ2-2; 10 bases line up with TRBD2. Germline V gene lookup returns CDR1 SGHVS and CDR2 FNYEAQ. The CDR3 is 18 residues long. CDR3 in amino acids: CASSSRAGTSANTGELFF. CDR3 bases: TGTGCCAGCAGCTCCAGGGCGGGGACTAGCGCCAACACAGGGGAGCTGTTTTTT.

The sample holds many counts of this clonotype. The rearrangement joins TRBV6-2 or TRBV6-3 to TRBJ2-1; 9 positions agree with TRBD1. The CDR3 loop spans 12 amino acids. Germline trimming cut 7 bases from V and 6 bases from J; bases unmatched to any gene: 1. Germline CDR1 reads MNHEY; CDR2 reads SVGEGT. The CDR3 DNA is TGTGCCAGCAAGGACAGGGGCAATGAGCAGTTCTTC. Translated, it gives CASKDRGNEQFF.

This chain uses TRBV5-1 with TRBJ2-2; D possibly corresponds to TRBD2 (5 bases). The CDR3 is 15 residues long. V lost 2 bases and J 0 bases, leaving 8 bases between the germline ends. Germline CDR1 SGHRS, CDR2 YFSETQ. In DNA, the CDR3 is TGCGCCAGCAGCTTTCAGACTACGAACACCGGGGAGCTGTTTTTT. Translated, it gives CASSFQTTNTGELFF.

This clonotype was observed many times. The rearrangement joins TRBV20-1 to TRBJ1-2; D is unclear. The V end lost 0 bases, the J end lost 8 bases, and 13 bases lay between the germline ends. CDR1 DFQATT and CDR2 SNEGSKA come from the germline V gene (reference sequence). The CDR3 contains 13 residues. CDR3 protein: CSARDIDSPGYTF. As DNA, the CDR3 is TGCAGTGCTAGAGATATCGATTCCCCAGGCTACACCTTC.

The V call is TRBV7-2, the J call TRBJ2-1; possibly TRBD2 for D (6 bases). The CDR3 extends over 14 amino acids. Germline V gene data show CDR1 as SGHTA and CDR2 as FQGNSA. Trimming removed 1 base at V and 5 bases at J, with 9 bases between. CDR3 protein: CASSLGLGNNEQFF. CDR3 nucleotides: TGTGCCAGCAGCTTAGGACTAGGGAACAATGAGCAGTTCTTC.

This clonotype was recorded at least ten times. V and J are TRBV7-2 and TRBJ2-1; tentatively, D is TRBD1 or TRBD2 (5 bases each). V shed 5 bases and J shed 2 bases, with 16 bases lying between them. This CDR3 region has 16 residues. Germline CDR1 and CDR2: SGHTA and FQGNSA. The CDR3 region has the DNA TGTGCCAGCAGCCCCTCGGCAGGGAGTGCCTACAATGAGCAGTTCTTC. This translates into CASSPSAGSAYNEQFF.

The chain combines TRBV12-3 or TRBV12-4 with TRBJ2-4; D perhaps matches TRBD2 (5 bases). The CDR3 is 10 residues long. The germline V and J ends were trimmed by 8 bases and 9 bases, with 8 bases remaining between them. This CDR3 reads CASGRGIQYF. CDR3 DNA sequence: TGTGCCAGCGGCCGGGGCATTCAGTACTTC.

V and J are TRBV12-3 or TRBV12-4 and TRBJ2-5; D call uncertain. Trimming left V 4 bases short and J 0 bases short, with 12 bases between. The CDR3 spans 15 residues. The DNA for the CDR3 is TGTGCCAGCAGTTGGTGGGGAACCCACCAAGAGACCCAGTACTTC. This translates into CASSWWGTHQETQYF.

There are many counts of this clonotype. This chain links TRBV29-1 with TRBJ2-4; possibly TRBD2 for D (6 bases). The CDR3 extends over 13 amino acids. The V gene's germline CDR1 is SQVTM and CDR2 ANQGSEA. Trimming stripped 4 bases from V and 6 bases from J, with 13 bases between. The chain's CDR3 is CSVVGSRRNIQYF. CDR3 nucleotides: TGCAGCGTTGTCGGGAGTCGGCGAAACATTCAGTACTTC.

In its sample, this clonotype was seen a few times. This chain joins TRBV7-9 and TRBJ2-7; 9 bases fit TRBD1. The CDR3 loop spans 13 amino acids. CDR1 SEHNR and CDR2 FQNEAQ come from the germline V gene (reference sequence). Germline trimming cut 5 bases from V and 7 bases from J; bases unmatched to any gene: 6. The CDR3 DNA reads TGTGCCAGCAGCCCGGACAGGGGTGGAGAGCAGTACTTC. Translation: CASSPDRGGEQYF.